The subject of this entry is one T cell receptor (beta chain). The antigen is undetermined. At one end the junction does not follow the germline gene, possibly because of a read error. The data belong to a study of shared clonotypes between healthy human individuals. The CDR3 length is 15 residues. Germline assignment: CDR1 MNHNY and CDR2 SVGAGI (reference sequence). Naive CD8 cells comprised CD45RO-negative, CCR7-positively selected cells, excluding terminally differentiated effector memory CD45RA+ cells. The donors were all Caucasian adults (living in Nashville, Tennessee). The material for each subset, its genomic DNA, was split evenly across several immunoSEQ plates. Sequencing was performed with immunoSEQ multiplex PCR; in TCRdb, only in-frame clones are kept and a portion is missing. The table has approximately 2,000,000 clones, 80% to 95% seen once; the top ten hold about 1.6%. Study outcomes and limitations: Between a few donors, naive CD4 clonotypes were shared at a level of about 5%.

The sample taken for sequencing was naive CD8+ T cells from PBMCs. The genes are TRBV6-6 and TRBJ1-2; D perhaps matches TRBD1 (6 bases). The receptor was derived from a young man in good health. Some clones in this sample may be carry-over from other donors' samples. Here the CDR3 DNA reads TGTGCCAGCAGATACTGGGGGCCCTATCCCCCTGGCTACACCTTC. It is translated as CASRYWGPYPPGYTF.